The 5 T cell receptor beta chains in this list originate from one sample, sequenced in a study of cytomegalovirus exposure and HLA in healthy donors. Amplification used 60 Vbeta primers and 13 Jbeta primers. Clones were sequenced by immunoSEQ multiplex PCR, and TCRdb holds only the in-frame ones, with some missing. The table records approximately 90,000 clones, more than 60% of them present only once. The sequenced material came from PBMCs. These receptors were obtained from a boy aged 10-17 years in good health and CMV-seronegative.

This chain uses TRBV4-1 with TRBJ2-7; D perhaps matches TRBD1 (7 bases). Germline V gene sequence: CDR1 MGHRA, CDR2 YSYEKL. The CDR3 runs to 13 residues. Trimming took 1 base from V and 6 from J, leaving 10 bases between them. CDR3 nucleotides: TGCGCCAGCAGCCAAGTGGAGGGGGCCGAGCAGTACTTC. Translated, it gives CASSQVEGAEQYF.

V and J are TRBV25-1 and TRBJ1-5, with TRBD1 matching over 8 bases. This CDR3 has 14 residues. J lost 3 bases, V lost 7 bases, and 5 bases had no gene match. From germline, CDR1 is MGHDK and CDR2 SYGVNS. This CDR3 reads CASTGQGVNQPQHF. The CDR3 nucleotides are TGTGCCAGCACTGGACAGGGAGTCAATCAGCCCCAGCATTTT.

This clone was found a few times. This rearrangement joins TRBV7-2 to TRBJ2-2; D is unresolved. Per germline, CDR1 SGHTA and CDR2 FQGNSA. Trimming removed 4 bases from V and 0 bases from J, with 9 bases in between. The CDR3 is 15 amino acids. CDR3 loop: CASSSQAPNTGELFF. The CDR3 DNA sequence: TGTGCCAGCAGCTCGCAGGCACCGAACACCGGGGAGCTGTTTTTT.

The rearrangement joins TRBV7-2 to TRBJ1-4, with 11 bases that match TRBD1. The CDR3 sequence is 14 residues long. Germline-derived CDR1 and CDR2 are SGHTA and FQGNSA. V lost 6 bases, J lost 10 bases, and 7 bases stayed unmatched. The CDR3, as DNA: TGTGCCAGCAGTTCCGGACAGGGGGCGCGAAAACTGTTTTTT. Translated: CASSSGQGARKLFF.

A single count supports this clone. CDR3 residues: CASSHPRSFGREGYEQYF. CDR3 nucleotides: TGTGCCAGCAGCCACCCGAGAAGTTTTGGGCGGGAGGGCTACGAGCAGTACTTC. V and J are TRBV7-8 and TRBJ2-7; 9 nucleotides align to TRBD2. This CDR3 comprises 18 residues. V lost 5 bases and J lost 3; bases outside the gene matches: 17. Germline V gene sequence: CDR1 SGHVS, CDR2 FQNEAQ. Looking up the rest from reference TRBV7-8 and TRBJ2-7 gives the full variable domain: GAGVSQSPRYKVAKRGQDVALRCDPISGHVSLFWYQQALGQGPEFLTYFQNEAQLDKSGLPSDRFFAERPEGSVSTLKIQRTQQEDSAVYLCASSHPRSFGREGYEQYFGPGTRLTVT.